Listed below are T cell receptor beta chains from one sample, sequenced in a study of blood T cell repertoires in COVID-19. The protocol was immunoSEQ multiplex PCR, while the TCRdb copy is restricted to in-frame clones and leaves out a portion. The repertoire consists of 45,000 to 55,000 clones, with roughly four fifths occurring once and the leading ten covering more than 9%. The sequencing input was peripheral blood. Receptors originate from a man older than 75 with COVID-19, enrolled during active disease. The CDR3 runs from the conserved cysteine through the conserved F or W. The order of the fields is V gene, CDR3 length, J gene, D gene, clone size, CDR3 DNA, CDR3 protein. The D gene is left open where the match is weak. The size of a clone is reported for some rows only, either as once, few or many, or as a class for expanded clones.

>TRBV2|15|TRBJ1-6|-|-
TGTGCCAGCAGTGAGGGGGCGATCTATAATTCACCCCTCCACTTT
CASSEGAIYNSPLHF
>TRBV24-1|18|TRBJ2-1|TRBD2|few
TGTGCCACCAGTGACCGACGGACCCCTAGCGGCTCCTACAATGAGCAGTTCTTC
CATSDRRTPSGSYNEQFF
>TRBV4-1|16|TRBJ2-1|-|-
TGCGCCAGCAGCCAAGAGGGGCTAGAATCCTACAATGAGCAGTTCTTC
CASSQEGLESYNEQFF
>TRBV14|15|TRBJ1-1|TRBD1|-
TGTGCCAGCAGCCTTCACACCGGGACAGGGCGTGAAGCTTTCTTT
CASSLHTGTGREAFF
>TRBV30|14|TRBJ1-2|-|-
TGTGCCTGGACCGGGTTTGGCTTAACGGATGGCTACACCTTC
CAWTGFGLTDGYTF
>TRBV27|14|TRBJ2-3|TRBD1|-
TGTGCCAGCAGTTTCTACCCGGGACAGTTAAGGCAGTATTTT
CASSFYPGQLRQYF
>TRBV27|16|TRBJ2-5|TRBD1|-
TGTGCCAGCAGTTTGGGCGGGACAGGCCGTACAAAGACCCAGTACTTC
CASSLGGTGRTKTQYF
>TRBV18|16|TRBJ1-1|TRBD1|-
TGTGCCAGCTCACCATTGTCAGGGGGGATGAACACTGAAGCTTTCTTT
CASSPLSGGMNTEAFF
>TRBV9|14|TRBJ1-2|TRBD1|-
TGTGCCAGCACCGTAGGCGAGGGGGCGACTGGCTACACCTTC
CASTVGEGATGYTF
>TRBV9|18|TRBJ2-1|TRBD1|-
TGTGCCAGCAGCGTAGGATGGTGGCAGGGGGAAGGTAGGATTGAGCAGTTCTTC
CASSVGWWQGEGRIEQFF
>TRBV5-1|15|TRBJ2-7|TRBD1|-
TGCGCCAGCAGCATGGGACAGGGGAGCTCCTACGAGCAGTACTTC
CASSMGQGSSYEQYF
>TRBV29-1|13|TRBJ1-1|TRBD1|once
TGCAGCGTTGCCAGGGGGCTAGACACTGAAGCTTTCTTT
CSVARGLDTEAFF
>TRBV4-2|16|TRBJ2-1|TRBD2|-
TGTGCCAGCAGCCAACCTAGCGGAGCCGCATACAATGAGCAGTTCTTC
CASSQPSGAAYNEQFF
>TRBV7-6|17|TRBJ1-5|TRBD1|-
TGTGCCAGCAGCCGCAACCGGGACAGGGGATTCCATCAGCCCCAGCATTTT
CASSRNRDRGFHQPQHF
>TRBV5-4|14|TRBJ1-1|-|-
TGTGCCAGCAGCTTTCCGGGACAACTCACTGAAGCTTTCTTT
CASSFPGQLTEAFF
>TRBV28|14|TRBJ2-7|TRBD1|-
TGTGCCAGCAGTACCCGGGACAGCACCTACGAGCAGTACTTC
CASSTRDSTYEQYF
>TRBV7-2|13|TRBJ1-2|-|few
TGTGCCAGCAGCTCTGGACAGACCTATGGCTACACCTTC
CASSSGQTYGYTF
>TRBV7-2|15|TRBJ2-5|-|once
TGTGCCAGCAGTACCGGACACGGGACTTCAGAGACCCAGTACTTC
CASSTGHGTSETQYF
>TRBV28|15|TRBJ1-4|-|-
TGTGCCAGCAGTCGCCAGGTCGAGACTAATGAAAAACTGTTTTTT
CASSRQVETNEKLFF
>TRBV5-6|16|TRBJ1-1|TRBD1|few
TGTGCCAGCAGCTTGCTTCCGGGACAGATGAACACTGAAGCTTTCTTT
CASSLLPGQMNTEAFF
>TRBV4-1|18|TRBJ2-5|-|once
TGCGCCAGCAGCGAAAATAGTAAGGGGAAAACGTACCAAGAGACCCAGTACTTC
CASSENSKGKTYQETQYF
>TRBV29-1|13|TRBJ1-5|TRBD1|few
TGCAGCGTTGTCGGGACAGTCGGACAGCCCCAGCATTTT
CSVVGTVGQPQHF
>TRBV7-2|14|TRBJ1-1|-|-
TGTGCCAGCAGCTTAGACAGAGCGAACACTGAAGCTTTCTTT
CASSLDRANTEAFF
>TRBV6-2/TRBV6-3|17|TRBJ1-1|TRBD1|-
TGTGCCAGCAGTCCAATCAGGGGGGCAGACCAGAACACTGAAGCTTTCTTT
CASSPIRGADQNTEAFF
>TRBV6-2/TRBV6-3|15|TRBJ1-1|-|-
TGTGCCAGCAGTTACCGACCGACAAGTTGGGCTGAAGCTTTCTTT
CASSYRPTSWAEAFF
>TRBV5-1|17|TRBJ1-4|-|few
TGCGCCAGCAGCTTGGCCGGGGCGGGGAGGATGACTGAAAAACTGTTTTTT
CASSLAGAGRMTEKLFF
>TRBV7-2|15|TRBJ2-2|-|-
TGTGCCAGCAGCTTAGACAGGCTTCTCACCGGGGAGCTGTTTTTT
CASSLDRLLTGELFF
>TRBV5-1|15|TRBJ2-3|TRBD2|-
TGCGCCAGCAGCTTGCGGGGGGGAGCGGCAGATACGCAGTATTTT
CASSLRGGAADTQYF
>TRBV7-9|16|TRBJ2-4|TRBD1|-
TGTGCCAGCAGCTTAGGGCGACAGGGGGCCAAAAACATTCAGTACTTC
CASSLGRQGAKNIQYF
>TRBV6-7|15|TRBJ1-6|-|few
TGTGCCAGCAGACCTAGGAACCCCTATAATTCACCCCTCCACTTT
CASRPRNPYNSPLHF
>TRBV7-6|14|TRBJ1-1|-|-
TGTGCCAGCAGCTTAGCACAGGGCGGCACTGAAGCTTTCTTT
CASSLAQGGTEAFF
>TRBV7-2|12|TRBJ1-6|-|once
TGTGCCAGCAGTTACACAGGTTCACCCCTCCACTTT
CASSYTGSPLHF
>TRBV6-6|16|TRBJ1-5|-|-
TGTGCCAGCAGTTATCCGACGGGGGAAGCCAATCAGCCCCAGCATTTT
CASSYPTGEANQPQHF
>TRBV18|15|TRBJ2-5|TRBD1|-
TGTGCCAGCTCACCGTGGACAGGGGAGAGGGAGACCCAGTACTTC
CASSPWTGERETQYF
>TRBV4-3|15|TRBJ2-1|-|-
TGCGCCAGCAGCCAAGACCGTAGCTCCTACAATGAGCAGTTCTTC
CASSQDRSSYNEQFF
>TRBV7-2|17|TRBJ1-5|TRBD1|-
TGTGCCAGCAGCTTATGGGGTACGGGACAGGTCAATCAGCCCCAGCATTTT
CASSLWGTGQVNQPQHF
>TRBV18|14|TRBJ2-3|-|-
TGTGCCAGCTCACCAACTGCTAGCACAGATACGCAGTATTTT
CASSPTASTDTQYF
>TRBV7-9|15|TRBJ1-6|TRBD1|-
TGTGCCAGCAGCGATGAGCAGGGGGCCAGGTCACCCCTCCACTTT
CASSDEQGARSPLHF
>TRBV27|15|TRBJ1-6|-|-
TGTGCCAGCAGTATTGCGCGGGGGCTCAATTCACCCCTCCACTTT
CASSIARGLNSPLHF
>TRBV7-9|15|TRBJ1-1|TRBD1|-
TGTGCCAGCAGCCTCAACAGGGGGCAGAAGACTGAAGCTTTCTTT
CASSLNRGQKTEAFF
>TRBV10-3|14|TRBJ2-1|TRBD2|-
TGTGCCATCAGGGAACTAGCGGCTTACAATGAGCAGTTCTTC
CAIRELAAYNEQFF
>TRBV28|13|TRBJ2-7|-|once
TGTGCCAGCAGTTCGGGGGTCACCTACGAGCAGTACTTC
CASSSGVTYEQYF
>TRBV4-2|14|TRBJ2-2|-|-
TGTGCCAGCAGCCAAGATAGGGGGACCGGGGAGCTGTTTTTT
CASSQDRGTGELFF
>TRBV27|17|TRBJ1-1|TRBD1|-
TGTGCCAGCTGGGCGACGGGACAGGGGGCCCCAAGGGCTGAAGCTTTCTTT
CASWATGQGAPRAEAFF
>TRBV3-1/TRBV3-2|16|TRBJ2-1|TRBD2|-
TGTGCCAGCAGTAAGACTAGCGGGAGGTCGTACAATGAGCAGTTCTTC
CASSKTSGRSYNEQFF
>TRBV15|15|TRBJ1-2|-|few
TGTGCCACCAGCAGAGAATTTACAGGGATCTATGGCTACACCTTC
CATSREFTGIYGYTF
>TRBV5-5|12|TRBJ1-2|-|-
TGTGCCAGCAGACAGACGGGGTATGGCTACACCTTC
CASRQTGYGYTF
>TRBV6-6|17|TRBJ1-2|TRBD1|-
TGTGCCAGCAGTCGACAGGGAAAAACACAAGGGAACTATGGCTACACCTTC
CASSRQGKTQGNYGYTF
>TRBV3-1/TRBV3-2|14|TRBJ2-4|-|once
TGTGCCAGCAGCCAAGTCTCCGTAAAAAACATTCAGTACTTC
CASSQVSVKNIQYF
>TRBV30|13|TRBJ1-4|-|-
TGTGCCTGGAATAGGGGGTATAATGAAAAACTGTTTTTT
CAWNRGYNEKLFF
>TRBV29-1|15|TRBJ2-3|TRBD2|-
TGCAGCGTTGACGAGCCTAGCGGACGCACAGATACGCAGTATTTT
CSVDEPSGRTDTQYF
>TRBV27|16|TRBJ2-4|-|-
TGTGCCAGCAGTTCCTTGTTTGCAGGGGCTTATCACATTCAGTACTTC
CASSSLFAGAYHIQYF
>TRBV27|14|TRBJ1-1|-|once
TGTGCCAGCAGTTTAGTCCGGGGGAACACTGAAGCTTTCTTT
CASSLVRGNTEAFF
>TRBV7-2|14|TRBJ1-3|TRBD1|-
TGTGCCAGCAGCGCAGGGGGCGGTGGAAACACCATATATTTT
CASSAGGGGNTIYF
>TRBV13|15|TRBJ1-5|-|-
TGTGCCAGCAGCATTGGGACAAGTAGCAATCAGCCCCAGCATTTT
CASSIGTSSNQPQHF
>TRBV6-6|14|TRBJ1-6|-|few
TGTGCCAGCAGTTACTCGTCGGATAATTCACCCCTCCACTTT
CASSYSSDNSPLHF
>TRBV18|18|TRBJ2-4|TRBD1|-
TGTGCCAGCTCACCAACGTGGGACAGCCCTTTAGCCAAAAACATTCAGTACTTC
CASSPTWDSPLAKNIQYF
>TRBV30|15|TRBJ2-1|TRBD2|-
TGTGCCTGGAGTGAGGGGACTAGCGAATACAATGAGCAGTTCTTC
CAWSEGTSEYNEQFF
>TRBV5-6|15|TRBJ2-2|TRBD1|-
TGTGCCAGCAGCTTTACAGGGGCGAACACCGGGGAGCTGTTTTTT
CASSFTGANTGELFF
>TRBV5-5|14|TRBJ1-2|-|-
TGTGCCAGCAGCTTGGAAACCACGGGAGGTGGCTACACCTTC
CASSLETTGGGYTF